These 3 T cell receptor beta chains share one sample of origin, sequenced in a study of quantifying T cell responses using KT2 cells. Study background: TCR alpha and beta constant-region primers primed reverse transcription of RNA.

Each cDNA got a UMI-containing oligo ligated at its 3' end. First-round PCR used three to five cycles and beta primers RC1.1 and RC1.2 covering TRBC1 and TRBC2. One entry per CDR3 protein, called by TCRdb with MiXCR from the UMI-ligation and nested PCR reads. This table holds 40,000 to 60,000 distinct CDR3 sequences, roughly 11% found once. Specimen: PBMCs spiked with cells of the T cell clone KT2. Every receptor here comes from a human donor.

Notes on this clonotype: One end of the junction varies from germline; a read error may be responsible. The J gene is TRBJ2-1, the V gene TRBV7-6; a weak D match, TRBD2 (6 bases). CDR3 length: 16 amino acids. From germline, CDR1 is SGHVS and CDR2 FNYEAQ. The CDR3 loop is CASSPKGLPRYIEQFF. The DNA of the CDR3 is TGTGCCAGCAGCCCGAAGGGACTCCCTAGGTACATTGAGCAGTTCTTC.

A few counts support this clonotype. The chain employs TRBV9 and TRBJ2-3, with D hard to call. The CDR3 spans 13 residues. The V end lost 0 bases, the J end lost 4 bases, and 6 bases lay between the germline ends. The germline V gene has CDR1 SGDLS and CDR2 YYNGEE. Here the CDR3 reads CASSVGTADTQYF. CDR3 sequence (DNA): TGTGCCAGCAGCGTAGGAACAGCAGATACGCAGTATTTT.

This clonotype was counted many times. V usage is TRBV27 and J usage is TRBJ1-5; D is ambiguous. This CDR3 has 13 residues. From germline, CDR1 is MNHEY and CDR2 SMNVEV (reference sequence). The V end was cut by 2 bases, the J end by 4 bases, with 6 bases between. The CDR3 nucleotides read TGTGCCAGCAGTTTAGGCAAGAATCAGCCCCAGCATTTT. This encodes CASSLGKNQPQHF.